This T cell receptor (beta chain) was recovered during a study of molecular identifiers for immune sequencing clone quantification. In TCRdb, the PCR reads were re-called with MiXCR into one record per CDR3 protein. The data contain under 600,000 distinct CDR3 sequences, 20% to 25% of them singletons. Germline V gene sequence: CDR1 MNHNY, CDR2 SVGAGI (reference sequence). Between the trimmed V and J ends, which lost 7 bases and 3 bases, there was a span of 10 bases. This CDR3 comprises 13 residues. The chain has TRBV6-6 and TRBJ1-5, with D perhaps TRBD1 (5 bases). The specimen sequenced was naive CD8+ T cells from blood, with Jurkat cell RNA spiked in. Subset indicated: FACS-sorted CD8+CD4-CCR7+CD45RA+ naive T cells. The TCR was taken from a human donor in good health. Some libraries in this study had Jurkat cell RNA spiked in. The CDR3 spells CASTQGSNQPQHF. The CDR3 region has the DNA TGTGCCAGCACCCAGGGTTCCAATCAGCCCCAGCATTTT.